This T cell receptor (beta chain) appears in the sequencing data of a study of cytomegalovirus exposure and HLA in healthy donors. Notes on this clone: The antigen remains undetermined.

The primer mix had 60 Vbeta and 13 Jbeta primers. Clones were read by immunoSEQ multiplex PCR, and TCRdb kept only the in-frame ones, dropping some. The sample lists approximately 100,000 clones, 65% to 80% seen once, with 3.1% in the top ten. CDR1 and CDR2 from the germline V gene are SGHTA and FQGNSA. The CDR3 runs to 14 residues. V dropped 5 bases and J dropped 3 bases, with 10 bases sitting between them. Regarding the study as a whole: Later analysis showed TCR association rates varying by HLA locus, highest for DRB1 and lowest for HLA-C.

This chain links TRBV7-2 with TRBJ1-4, with D perhaps matching TRBD1 (6 bases). Sequenced material: PBMCs. The source of this sequence is a woman between 35 and 50 years old in good health and CMV-seronegative. CDR3 amino acids: CASSPTGSNEKLFF. For the CDR3, the DNA is TGTGCCAGCAGCCCTACAGGGTCTAATGAAAAACTGTTTTTT.